This T cell receptor (beta chain) was sequenced in a study of cytomegalovirus exposure and HLA in healthy donors. Remarks on this clone: Its target is not known.

With 6 bases clipped from V and 7 bases from J, the junction kept 12 bases outside the gene matches. CDR1 and CDR2 (germline): ENHRY, SYGVKD. The CDR3 length is 14 residues. General study findings and limits: Some V segments (TRBV6-2 and TRBV6-3 among them) were excluded as indistinguishable.

PCR employed 60 Vbeta and 13 Jbeta primers. TCRdb's table, derived via immunoSEQ multiplex PCR, lists solely in-frame clones and lacks some. This sample carries 140,000 or so clones, 70% of them seen once, and the ten largest clones take 1.5% to 2%. This TCR derives from a woman younger than 45 in good health and CMV-seronegative. The chain joins TRBV10-3 to TRBJ2-7; 7 nucleotides match TRBD2. Material: PBMCs. CDR3 region: CAIRAPSGGDEQYF. The CDR3, as DNA: TGTGCCATCAGGGCTCCCTCGGGAGGCGATGAGCAGTACTTC.